A single sample gave rise to the 13 T cell receptor beta chains below, sequenced in a study of OX40 agonist ivuxolimab in advanced cancers. Generated by immunoSEQ multiplex PCR, the TCRdb table keeps only in-frame clones and is missing some. The sample contains more than 50,000 clones, roughly three quarters of which appear only once. Sample: CD4+ or CD8+ T cells sorted from blood, taken in a trial of the OX40 agonist ivuxolimab. The source of these receptors is an adult with an advanced solid tumor such as melanoma, head and neck, liver or kidney cancer.

This clone was observed once. The chain carries TRBV2 and TRBJ1-1, with TRBD1 matching over 10 bases. With 6 bases clipped from V and 5 bases from J, the junction kept 9 bases outside the gene matches. CDR1 is SNHLY and CDR2 is FYNNEI in the germline V gene. CDR3 length: 15 residues. The chain's CDR3 is CASSPSGTGETEAFF. CDR3 bases: TGTGCCAGCAGCCCCTCCGGGACAGGGGAGACTGAAGCTTTCTTT.

The V and J genes are TRBV11-2 and TRBJ2-2; the D is unclear. Deletions cut 2 bases from V and 6 bases from J, with 1 base between. CDR3 length: 11 residues. Germline loops: CDR1 SGHAT, CDR2 FQNNGV. The CDR3: CASSLSGELFF. CDR3 bases: TGTGCCAGCAGCTTATCCGGGGAGCTGTTTTTT. The variable domain in full, with the rest retrieved from reference TRBV11-2 and TRBJ2-2, is EAGVAQSPRYKIIEKRQSVAFWCNPISGHATLYWYQQILGQGPKLLIQFQNNGVVDDSQLPKDRFSAERLKGVDSTLKIQPAKLEDSAVYLCASSLSGELFFGEGSRLTVL.

The chain couples TRBV7-6 to TRBJ1-3; weak D call: TRBD1 (5 bases). The V end lost 6 bases, the J end lost 4 bases, and 16 bases lay between the germline ends. Germline CDR1 and CDR2: SGHVS and FNYEAQ. The CDR3 sequence is 15 residues long. CDR3 region: CASSLGPGSGNTIYF. The CDR3 nucleotides read TGTGCCAGCAGTTTGGGGCCGGGCTCCGGAAACACCATATATTTT.

V and J are TRBV2 and TRBJ2-6, with D possibly being TRBD1 (6 bases). Trimming stripped 5 bases from V and 1 base from J, with 9 bases between. Per the germline V gene, CDR1 is SNHLY and CDR2 is FYNNEI. The CDR3 has 15 amino acids. The CDR3 region is CASSKTGSGANVLTF. CDR3 nucleotides: TGTGCCAGCAGTAAAACAGGGTCTGGGGCCAACGTCCTGACTTTC.

This clone occurred a few times. One junction end does not reproduce the germline sequence, and a read error may be involved. V usage is TRBV7-7 and J usage is TRBJ2-3, with D possibly being TRBD1 (5 bases). The CDR3 has 15 amino acids. Germline assignment: CDR1 SSHAT and CDR2 FNYEAQ (reference sequence). The chain's CDR3 is CASSKGQGTTDTQYF. The CDR3 DNA is TGTGCTAGCAGCAAGGGGCAGGGTACGACAGATACGCAGTATTTT.

This chain uses TRBV27 with TRBJ2-3, with 7 bases aligning to TRBD2. The V gene's germline CDR1 is MNHEY and CDR2 SMNVEV (reference sequence). The junction had 6 bases not matched to a gene; V was cut back by 0 bases and J by 6 bases. This CDR3 has 15 residues. CDR3 residues: CASSLSGELADTQYF. Written as DNA, the CDR3 is TGTGCCAGCAGTTTATCGGGTGAACTAGCGGATACGCAGTATTTT.

The CDR3, as DNA: TGTGCCAGCTCCTCGGCTACTAGCGGGGCGGGTCGGTACCAAGAGACCCAGTACTTC. This gives the protein CASSSATSGAGRYQETQYF. The V and J genes are TRBV21-1 and TRBJ2-5; the DNA was not compared with TRBD2, the D call given in the table. TRBV21-1 is an annotated pseudogene. The CDR3 runs 19 residues.

The J gene is TRBJ2-7, the V gene TRBV9; 7 nucleotides match TRBD2. In germline, CDR1 is SGDLS, CDR2 YYNGEE. The CDR3 is 15 amino acids. The J segment lost 3 bases and the V segment lost 5 bases, leaving 11 bases of the junction unmatched. In DNA form, the CDR3 reads TGTGCCAGCAGGAGGGGTGCTAGCGGCATCTACGAGCAGTACTTC. It specifies CASRRGASGIYEQYF.

This chain uses TRBV7-6 with TRBJ2-7; 11 bases fit TRBD1. CDR3 length equals 16 residues. CDR1 is SGHVS and CDR2 is FNYEAQ in the germline V gene. V was clipped by 4 bases and J by 4 bases; unmatched bases: 9. The CDR3 is CASSSTPGQGVYEQYF. CDR3 DNA sequence: TGTGCCAGCAGCTCAACGCCGGGACAGGGGGTTTACGAGCAGTACTTC. The full variable domain, in which reference TRBV7-6 and TRBJ2-7 provide the parts outside the CDR3, is GAGVSQSPRYKVTKRGQDVALRCDPISGHVSLYWYRQALGQGPEFLTYFNYEAQQDKSGLPNDRFSAERPEGSISTLTIQRTEQRDSAMYRCASSSTPGQGVYEQYFGPGTRLTVT.

The V gene is TRBV15, the J gene TRBJ1-1; possible D gene TRBD1, 6 bases. V was cut by 5 bases and J by 10 bases, with 23 bases left in between. The CDR3 is 15 residues long. CDR1 and CDR2 from the germline V gene are LNHNV and YYDKDF (reference sequence). CDR3: CATSSGQGSRMRAFF. The DNA of the CDR3 is TGTGCCACCAGCTCTGGCCAGGGGAGTCGAATGAGAGCTTTCTTT. The variable domain in full, with the rest retrieved from reference TRBV15 and TRBJ1-1, is DAMVIQNPRYQVTQFGKPVTLSCSQTLNHNVMYWYQQKSSQAPKLLFHYYDKDFNNEADTPDNFQSRRPNTSFCFLDIRSPGLGDTAMYLCATSSGQGSRMRAFFGQGTRLTVV.

This clone was counted between two and nine times. V usage is TRBV13 and J usage is TRBJ2-5; D call uncertain. Trimming left V 4 bases short and J 3 bases short, with 3 bases between. The CDR3 is 11 residues long. CDR1 is PRHDT, CDR2 FYEKMQ, per germline (reference sequence). The CDR3 sequence: CASSSKETQYF. As DNA, the CDR3 is TGTGCCAGCAGCTCAAAAGAGACCCAGTACTTC.

The chain uses TRBV10-3 and TRBJ2-7; 7 bases agree with TRBD1. After removal of 0 bases from V and 2 bases from J, the junction contained 4 bases not matched to a gene. The CDR3 has 15 residues. Germline V gene data show CDR1 as ENHRY and CDR2 as SYGVKD. The CDR3 sequence is CAISESSGGTYEQYF. CDR3 sequence (DNA): TGTGCCATCAGTGAGTCGTCAGGGGGTACCTACGAGCAGTACTTC.

This chain uses TRBV30 with TRBJ2-7; maybe TRBD1 (6 bases). This CDR3 is built from 15 residues. Trimming removed 0 bases from V and 1 base from J, with 13 bases in between. Looked up from germline, CDR1 is GTSNPN and CDR2 is SVGIG (reference sequence). CDR3 DNA sequence: TGTGCCTGGAGTGTAGGGCCGGGACAATCCTACGAGCAGTACTTC. Protein: CAWSVGPGQSYEQYF.